The source of this T cell receptor (beta chain) is a study of cytomegalovirus exposure and HLA in healthy donors. Amplification used 60 Vbeta primers and 13 Jbeta primers. This table comes from immunoSEQ multiplex PCR, and its TCRdb copy is limited to in-frame clones, with some not included. The sample lists more than 85,000 clones, 81% occurring once. This clone is labeled medium-sized. The CDR3 extends over 14 amino acids. Germline values: CDR1 SGHNT, CDR2 YYREEE (reference sequence). With 2 bases clipped from V and 4 bases from J, the junction kept 3 bases outside the gene matches. The chain employs TRBV5-4 and TRBJ1-1; 9 bases line up with TRBD1. The source of this sequence is a woman younger than 45 in good health and CMV-seronegative. Sample: PBMCs. In DNA form, the CDR3 reads TGTGCCAGCAGCTTAAGGGACAGGGTCACTGAAGCTTTCTTT. This gives the protein CASSLRDRVTEAFF.